The TCR beta chain described here comes from a study of blood T cells in healthy people across ages. Overall study results and limits: Unsorted PBMC input precluded a conclusive naive versus antigen-experienced comparison. Those diversity estimates obtained from one million T cells were thought to be underestimates.

Researchers report isolating at least 6 million PBMCs per sample. This CDR3 has 15 residues. The V gene lost 0 bases and the J gene lost 8 bases, with 14 bases spanning the gap. Germline CDR1 and CDR2: SGHTA and FQGNSA. It was with a sample-barcoded 5' primer and a J-beta primer mix that a second PCR of roughly 7 to 12 cycles was run. Each CDR3 protein gets one entry after TCRdb re-called the 5' RACE reads with MiXCR. This table holds about 1,800,000 distinct CDR3 sequences, roughly 27% found once. This clonotype was picked up many times. Its matching antigen is unknown. The clonotype originates from a woman in her thirties in good health. The sequencing input was blood. This chain joins TRBV7-2 and TRBJ2-4; D remains unclear. DNA of the CDR3: TGTGCCAGCAGCTTAGCGTTCGGAATGTGGGACATTCAGTACTTC. This encodes CASSLAFGMWDIQYF.